This section outlines one T cell receptor beta chain sequence together with its context. Antigen: not known. The source of the sample is a study of beta chain features in type 1 diabetes. Overall study context: Across the samples, 107,917,701 sorted cells were examined in total. Study findings and constraints: TCRB CDR3 length was moderately but significantly reduced in all four CD4+ subsets of Type 1 diabetes patients.

Expressed TCRB transcripts got sequenced, as all isolated RNA was reverse transcribed. Sequencing was performed with immunoSEQ multiplex PCR; in TCRdb, only in-frame clones are kept and a portion is missing. This table has 45,000 to 60,000 clones, about 60% appearing once. Germline V lookup: CDR1 PRHDT, CDR2 FYEKMQ (reference sequence). This CDR3 is built from 12 residues. V was trimmed by 2 bases and J by 8 bases, leaving 9 bases between them. This TCR derives from a young woman with type 1 diabetes. The genes are TRBV13 and TRBJ1-2; TRBD1 is a possible D gene (5 bases). Input material: stem cell memory CD4+ T cells from blood. The CDR3 reads CASSLTRAGYTF. Written as DNA, the CDR3 is TGTGCCAGCAGCTTAACCAGGGCGGGCTACACCTTC. The full variable domain, with the rest looked up from reference TRBV13 and TRBJ1-2, is AAGVIQSPRHLIKEKRETATLKCYPIPRHDTVYWYQQGPGQDPQFLISFYEKMQSDKGSIPDRFSAQQFSDYHSELNMSSLELGDSALYFCASSLTRAGYTFGSGTRLTVV.